These T cell receptor beta chains were read from a single sample in a study of cytomegalovirus exposure and HLA in healthy donors. Sequenced by immunoSEQ multiplex PCR; TCRdb stores in-frame clones only, minus some. The repertoire holds about 150,000 clones, with 86% as singletons. Sequencing used PBMCs. The source is a man between 18 and 35 years old in good health and CMV-seropositive. CDR3s include the opening cysteine and the closing phenylalanine or tryptophan. The order of the fields is V gene, D gene, J gene, clone size, CDR3 protein, CDR3 DNA. A D gene is named only where the DNA matches it firmly. Expanded clones are given a class, and other clones once, few, many or no size at all.

TRBV9	TRBD2	TRBJ2-5	few	CASSVASNSGGALETQYF	TGTGCCAGCAGCGTAGCCTCCAACAGCGGGGGGGCCCTAGAGACCCAGTACTTC
TRBV27	NA	TRBJ2-7	few	CASSFPGAPYEQYF	TGTGCCAGCAGTTTCCCAGGGGCCCCCTACGAGCAGTACTTC
TRBV19	TRBD1	TRBJ1-2	NA	CASSIDLGQAITYGYTF	TGTGCCAGTAGTATAGACCTGGGACAGGCGATTACCTATGGCTACACCTTC
TRBV7-9	NA	TRBJ2-6	NA	CASSEGVLTF	TGTGCCAGCAGCGAGGGTGTCCTGACTTTC
TRBV5-6	NA	TRBJ2-7	once	CASSFENPRSSYEQYF	TGTGCCAGCAGCTTCGAGAACCCAAGAAGCTCCTACGAGCAGTACTTC
TRBV11-2	TRBD1	TRBJ1-6	NA	CASSHRDRGDSYNSPLHF	TGTGCCAGCAGCCACCGGGACAGGGGAGACTCCTATAATTCACCCCTCCACTTT
TRBV5-6	NA	TRBJ1-1	NA	CASMRRRLNTEAFF	TGTGCCAGCATGAGGAGACGTTTGAACACTGAAGCTTTCTTT
TRBV7-2	TRBD1	TRBJ2-7	NA	CASSPGQGSLYEQYF	TGTGCCAGCAGCCCGGGACAGGGAAGCCTCTACGAGCAGTACTTC
TRBV20-1	NA	TRBJ2-7	NA	CSAWWGVEQYF	TGCAGTGCTTGGTGGGGGGTCGAGCAGTACTTC
TRBV11-3	TRBD2	TRBJ2-7	NA	CASSTTSGCSYEQYF	TGTGCCAGCAGCACTACTAGCGGGTGTAGTTACGAGCAGTACTTC
TRBV4-2	NA	TRBJ2-3	NA	CASSQVGAERTDTQYF	TGTGCCAGCAGCCAAGTCGGAGCGGAGCGCACAGATACGCAGTATTTT
TRBV19	TRBD1	TRBJ1-2	NA	CASSIRGKYYGYTF	TGTGCCAGTAGTATCAGGGGGAAGTACTATGGCTACACCTTC
TRBV5-6	NA	TRBJ2-7	NA	CASSLAPGNPSYEQYF	TGTGCCAGCAGCTTGGCCCCCGGGAACCCGTCCTACGAGCAGTACTTC
TRBV18	NA	TRBJ2-7	NA	CASSPGGEQYF	TGTGCCAGCTCACCGGGGGGCGAGCAGTACTTC
TRBV20-1	NA	TRBJ1-1	NA	CSTTRNTEAFF	TGCAGTACCACGAGGAACACTGAAGCTTTCTTT
TRBV2	TRBD1	TRBJ2-7	once	CASRRDRGQAGEQYF	TGTGCCAGCAGACGAGACAGGGGGCAAGCGGGCGAGCAGTACTTC
TRBV5-6	TRBD1	TRBJ2-7	once	CASSSGQGGYEQYF	TGTGCCAGCAGCTCGGGACAGGGAGGCTACGAGCAGTACTTC
TRBV7-9	NA	TRBJ1-1	NA	CASSYPEGDTEAFF	TGTGCCAGCAGCTACCCAGAAGGGGACACTGAAGCTTTCTTT
TRBV15	NA	TRBJ1-6	once	CATRSGEEWSYNSPLHF	TGTGCCACCCGCTCGGGTGAGGAGTGGTCCTATAATTCACCCCTCCACTTT
TRBV6-5	NA	TRBJ1-5	NA	CASRRTEGSNQPQHF	TGTGCCAGCAGACGGACGGAGGGGAGCAATCAGCCCCAGCATTTT
TRBV18	NA	TRBJ1-1	NA	CASSRDGGTEAFF	TGTGCCAGCTCACGTGACGGGGGAACTGAAGCTTTCTTT
TRBV28	NA	TRBJ1-6	few	CASRRDRNSPLHF	TGTGCCAGCAGGCGGGACCGTAATTCACCCCTCCACTTT
TRBV29-1	TRBD2	TRBJ2-1	many	CSTEAGGSYNEQFF	TGCAGCACTGAAGCGGGGGGCTCCTACAATGAGCAGTTCTTC
TRBV5-6	NA	TRBJ2-3	once	CASSLQDLSTDTQYF	TGTGCCAGCAGCTTGCAGGACTTGTCCACAGATACGCAGTATTTT
TRBV19	NA	TRBJ1-1	NA	CASSSRGISRTEAFF	TGTGCCAGTAGTAGTCGTGGCATATCGAGGACTGAAGCTTTCTTT
TRBV27	TRBD2	TRBJ2-1	NA	CASSPPSGSLGEQFF	TGTGCCAGCAGTCCCCCTAGCGGGAGTTTGGGTGAGCAGTTCTTC